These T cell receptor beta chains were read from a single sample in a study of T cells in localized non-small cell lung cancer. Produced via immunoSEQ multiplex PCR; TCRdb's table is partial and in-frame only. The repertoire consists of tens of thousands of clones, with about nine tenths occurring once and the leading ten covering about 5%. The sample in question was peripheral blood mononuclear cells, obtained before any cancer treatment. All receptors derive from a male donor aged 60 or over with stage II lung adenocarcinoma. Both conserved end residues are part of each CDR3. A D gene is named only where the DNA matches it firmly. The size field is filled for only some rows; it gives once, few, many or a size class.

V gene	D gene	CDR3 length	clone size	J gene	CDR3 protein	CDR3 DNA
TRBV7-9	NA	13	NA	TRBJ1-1	CASSPGENTEAFF	TGTGCCAGCAGTCCCGGTGAGAACACTGAAGCTTTCTTT
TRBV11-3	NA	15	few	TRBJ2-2	CASSPGLSGAGELFF	TGTGCCAGCAGCCCGGGACTTTCGGGGGCCGGGGAGCTGTTTTTT
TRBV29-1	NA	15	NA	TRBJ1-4	CSVAGGGRVDEKLFF	TGCAGCGTTGCTGGGGGGGGCAGAGTTGATGAAAAACTGTTTTTT
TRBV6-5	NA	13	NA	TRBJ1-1	CASSPWGRGQAFF	TGTGCCAGCAGTCCCTGGGGCCGAGGCCAAGCTTTCTTT
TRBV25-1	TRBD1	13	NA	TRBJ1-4	CASKGTVAEKLFF	TGTGCCAGCAAAGGGACAGTAGCAGAAAAACTGTTTTTT
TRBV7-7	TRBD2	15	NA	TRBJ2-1	CASSLRLAGDNEQFF	TGTGCCAGCAGCTTACGGCTAGCGGGAGACAATGAGCAGTTCTTC
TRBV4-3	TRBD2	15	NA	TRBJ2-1	CASSQGGGDYNEQFF	TGCGCCAGCAGCCAAGGCGGGGGTGACTACAATGAGCAGTTCTTC
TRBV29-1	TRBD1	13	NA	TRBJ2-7	CSATGTGTSEQYF	TGCAGCGCGACCGGGACAGGGACATCCGAGCAGTACTTC
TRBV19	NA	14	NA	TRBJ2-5	CASSISTGPETQYF	TGTGCCAGTAGTATCTCGACAGGTCCGGAGACCCAGTACTTC
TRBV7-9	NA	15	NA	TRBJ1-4	CASSLDGATNEKLFF	TGTGCCAGCAGCTTAGATGGAGCAACTAATGAAAAACTGTTTTTT
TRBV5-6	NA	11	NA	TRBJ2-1	CASSFYNEQFF	TGTGCCAGCAGCTTCTACAATGAGCAGTTCTTC
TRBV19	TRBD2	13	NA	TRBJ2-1	CASSMGGVNEQFF	TGTGCCAGTAGTATGGGGGGGGTCAATGAGCAGTTCTTC
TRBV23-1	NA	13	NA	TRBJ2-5	CASAKGGPGAQYF	TGCGCCAGCGCTAAGGGAGGTCCAGGGGCCCAGTACTTC
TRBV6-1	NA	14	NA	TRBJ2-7	CASRLAGLDYEQYF	TGTGCCAGCAGGTTGGCTGGGCTTGACTACGAGCAGTACTTC
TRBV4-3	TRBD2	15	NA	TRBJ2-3	CASSQDLAGARTQYF	TGCGCCAGCAGCCAAGACCTAGCGGGAGCCCGAACGCAGTATTTT
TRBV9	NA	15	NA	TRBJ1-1	CASSVGTFGDTEAFF	TGTGCCAGCAGCGTAGGGACTTTCGGGGACACTGAAGCTTTCTTT
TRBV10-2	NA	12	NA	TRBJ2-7	CASSRGWVGQYF	TGCGCCAGCAGTCGGGGGTGGGTTGGGCAGTACTTC
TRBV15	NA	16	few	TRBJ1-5	CATSRDPGGVNQPQHF	TGTGCCACCAGCAGAGATCCGGGGGGAGTCAATCAGCCCCAGCATTTT
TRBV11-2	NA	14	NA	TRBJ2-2	CASSLDRAAGELFF	TGTGCCAGCAGCTTAGATCGGGCGGCCGGGGAGCTGTTTTTT
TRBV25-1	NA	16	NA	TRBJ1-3	CASSNRYREGGNTIYF	TGTGCCAGCAGTAATAGGTACAGAGAAGGGGGAAACACCATATATTTT
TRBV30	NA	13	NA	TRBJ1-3	CAWTARRPDTIYF	TGTGCCTGGACCGCCCGCCGGCCCGACACCATATATTTT
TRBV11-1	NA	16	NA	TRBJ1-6	CASSRTNRRHGSPLHF	TGTGCCAGCAGCCGTACAAACAGGCGGCACGGTTCACCCCTCCACTTT
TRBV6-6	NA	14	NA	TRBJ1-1	CASSYSADIPEAFF	TGTGCCAGCAGTTACTCCGCAGATATCCCTGAAGCTTTCTTT
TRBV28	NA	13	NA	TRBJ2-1	CALRSGKYNEQFF	TGTGCCTTGCGGAGCGGCAAATACAATGAGCAGTTCTTC
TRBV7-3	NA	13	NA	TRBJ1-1	CASSLIENTEAFF	TGTGCCAGCAGCTTAATCGAGAACACTGAAGCTTTCTTT
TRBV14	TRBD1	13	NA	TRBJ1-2	CASSRQGLHGYTF	TGTGCCAGCAGCCGACAGGGGCTACATGGCTACACCTTC
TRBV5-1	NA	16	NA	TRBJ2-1	CASSLASLALGGEQFF	TGCGCCAGCAGCTTGGCCTCCTTAGCCTTGGGGGGTGAGCAGTTCTTC
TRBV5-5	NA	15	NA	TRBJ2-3	CASSVEATRVDTQYF	TGTGCCAGCAGCGTCGAGGCCACCCGGGTAGATACGCAGTATTTT
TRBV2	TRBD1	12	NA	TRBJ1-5	CATSTGNQPQHF	TGTGCCACTTCGACAGGGAATCAGCCCCAGCATTTT
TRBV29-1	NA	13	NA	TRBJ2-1	CSVDPRNYNEQFF	TGCAGCGTTGACCCCCGGAATTACAATGAGCAGTTCTTC
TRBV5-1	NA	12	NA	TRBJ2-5	CASRLDKETQYF	TGCGCCAGCCGTCTGGATAAAGAGACCCAGTACTTC
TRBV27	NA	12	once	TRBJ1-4	CASGRAYEKLFF	TGTGCCAGCGGGAGAGCGTATGAAAAACTGTTTTTT
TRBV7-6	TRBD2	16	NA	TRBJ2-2	CASTQPLRGGTGELFF	TGTGCCAGCACCCAACCTCTAAGGGGAGGGACCGGGGAGCTGTTTTTT
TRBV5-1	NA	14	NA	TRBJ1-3	CASSFNGAGNTIYF	TGCGCCAGCAGCTTTAATGGGGCTGGAAACACCATATATTTT
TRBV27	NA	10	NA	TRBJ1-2	CASSSYGYTF	TGTGCCAGCAGTAGCTATGGCTACACCTTC
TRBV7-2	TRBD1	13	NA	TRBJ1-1	CASSPDRQGKAFF	TGTGCCAGCAGCCCTGATAGACAGGGGAAAGCTTTCTTT
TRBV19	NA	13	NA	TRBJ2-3	CASGTNRADTQYF	TGTGCCAGTGGGACGAATAGGGCAGATACGCAGTATTTT
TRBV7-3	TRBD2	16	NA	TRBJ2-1	CASSATSEGKYNEQFF	TGTGCCAGCAGCGCAACTAGCGAGGGGAAGTACAATGAGCAGTTCTTC
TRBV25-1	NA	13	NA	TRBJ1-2	CASSAQGESGYTF	TGTGCCAGCAGTGCACAGGGTGAATCTGGCTACACCTTC
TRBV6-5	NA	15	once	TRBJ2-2	CASSLQGSNTGELFF	TGTGCCAGCAGTCTACAGGGATCGAACACCGGGGAGCTGTTTTTT
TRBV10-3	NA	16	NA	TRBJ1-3	CAISERESTSGNTIYF	TGTGCCATCAGTGAGCGGGAGTCCACCTCTGGAAACACCATATATTTT
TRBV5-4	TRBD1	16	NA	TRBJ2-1	CASGLAPGQGDNEQFF	TGTGCCAGCGGCCTGGCACCGGGACAGGGGGACAATGAGCAGTTCTTC
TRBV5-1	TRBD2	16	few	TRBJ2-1	CASSLVAGRVWNEQFF	TGCGCCAGCAGCTTGGTGGCCGGGAGGGTCTGGAATGAGCAGTTCTTC
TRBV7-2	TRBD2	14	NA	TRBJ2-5	CASSSGLAQETQYF	TGTGCCAGCAGCTCCGGACTAGCACAAGAGACCCAGTACTTC
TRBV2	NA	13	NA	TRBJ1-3	CASREGPGNTIYF	TGTGCCAGCAGAGAGGGGCCTGGAAACACCATATATTTT
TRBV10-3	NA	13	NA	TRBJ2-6	CALLRSGANVLTF	TGTGCCCTCCTGAGGTCTGGGGCCAACGTCCTGACTTTC
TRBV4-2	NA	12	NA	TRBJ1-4	CASSQENEKLFF	TGTGCCAGCAGCCAAGAAAATGAAAAACTGTTTTTT
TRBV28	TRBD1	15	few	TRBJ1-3	CASSSGQDPSDTIYF	TGTGCCAGCAGTTCCGGACAGGACCCATCGGACACCATATATTTT
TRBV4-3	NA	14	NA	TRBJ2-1	CASSQETGAGEQFF	TGCGCCAGCAGCCAAGAAACGGGAGCGGGTGAGCAGTTCTTC
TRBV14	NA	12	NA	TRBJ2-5	CASSPSGETQYF	TGTGCCAGCAGCCCCTCTGGAGAGACCCAGTACTTC
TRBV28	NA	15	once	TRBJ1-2	CASSFERARDYGYTF	TGTGCCAGCAGTTTTGAGAGGGCGCGAGACTATGGCTACACCTTC
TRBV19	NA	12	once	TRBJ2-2	CAIRLATGELFF	TGTGCCATCCGACTGGCCACCGGGGAGCTGTTTTTT
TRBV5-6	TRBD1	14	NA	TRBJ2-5	CASRTATGSETQYF	TGTGCCAGCAGGACCGCGACAGGGAGCGAGACCCAGTACTTC